A selection of T cell receptor beta chains follows, all from one sample in a study of blood T cells in healthy people across ages. TCRdb re-derived calls from the 5' RACE reads in MiXCR, one entry per CDR3 protein. The sample yields some 700,000 distinct CDR3 sequences, about 42% seen once. Sequenced: blood. These receptor sequences come from a woman aged 55-69 years in good health. Both conserved end residues are part of each CDR3. The D gene is left open where the match is weak. Some rows have no size entry. The others give once, few or many, or a class for an expanded clone.

D | J | V | size | length | CDR3 | DNA
. | TRBJ2-1 | TRBV7-2 | . | 16 | CASRRSSYDTAYEQFF | TGTGCCAGCAGACGGTCAAGTTACGACACAGCCTACGAGCAGTTCTTC
. | TRBJ1-1 | TRBV6-5 | . | 14 | CASSYSRRATEAFF | TGTGCCAGCAGTTACTCTCGGAGGGCCACTGAAGCTTTCTTT
. | TRBJ2-7 | TRBV5-1 | . | 13 | CASSRARSHEQYF | TGCGCCAGCAGCAGGGCCAGGAGTCACGAGCAGTACTTC
. | TRBJ2-7 | TRBV20-1 | . | 15 | CSASRVIARTYEQYF | TGCAGTGCTAGCCGGGTAATCGCTAGAACCTACGAGCAGTACTTC
TRBD2 | TRBJ2-3 | TRBV14 | . | 12 | CVSSQAGFTQYF | TGTGTCAGCAGCCAAGCGGGGTTTACGCAGTATTTT
. | TRBJ1-4 | TRBV20-1 | . | 17 | CSAKHTRGVGTNEKLFF | TGCAGTGCTAAACACACCCGGGGGGTGGGCACTAATGAAAAACTGTTTTTT
. | TRBJ1-2 | TRBV18 | few | 18 | CASSPHERRVAANYGYTF | TGTGCCAGCTCACCACATGAGCGAAGGGTGGCGGCTAACTATGGCTACACCTTC
TRBD2 | TRBJ2-3 | TRBV5-1 | . | 14 | CASKGGGRSDTQYF | TGCGCCAGCAAAGGCGGGGGGCGTTCAGATACGCAGTATTTT
. | TRBJ1-2 | TRBV25-1 | . | 11 | CATRSIYGYTF | TGTGCCACCCGCAGTATCTATGGCTACACCTTC
. | TRBJ2-3 | TRBV12-3/TRBV12-4 | . | 14 | CASTSGTKSDTQYF | TGTGCCAGCACCTCCGGGACGAAGAGTGATACGCAGTATTTT
TRBD1 | TRBJ2-3 | TRBV9 | . | 15 | CASSDGQGDTDTQYF | TGTGCCAGCAGCGACGGACAGGGAGACACAGATACGCAGTATTTT
. | TRBJ2-5 | TRBV29-1 | . | 12 | CSVWPGVNEQYF | TGCAGCGTTTGGCCAGGCGTTAATGAGCAGTACTTC
. | TRBJ1-5 | TRBV10-3 | . | 13 | CAISDYRASPQHF | TGTGCCATCAGTGATTATAGGGCAAGCCCTCAGCATTTT
TRBD2 | TRBJ2-1 | TRBV6-2/TRBV6-3 | . | 15 | CASTPSGRLYNEQFF | TGTGCCAGCACCCCGAGCGGGAGACTCTACAATGAGCAGTTCTTC
TRBD2 | TRBJ2-3 | TRBV9 | few | 15 | CASSVGPGGADTQYF | TGTGCCAGCAGCGTAGGGCCGGGAGGCGCAGATACGCAGTATTTT
. | TRBJ1-1 | TRBV7-9 | many | 15 | CASSLGVVINTEAFF | TGTGCCAGCAGCTTAGGGGTTGTCATTAACACTGAAGCTTTCTTT
. | TRBJ2-7 | TRBV28 | . | 14 | CASSLTAGTYEQYF | TGTGCCAGCAGTTTGACCGCAGGCACCTACGAGCAGTACTTC
TRBD1 | TRBJ2-5 | TRBV12-3/TRBV12-4 | . | 15 | CATSPRDRGRNEQYF | TGTGCCACCAGCCCCCGGGACAGGGGGCGCAATGAGCAGTACTTC
. | TRBJ2-6 | TRBV5-1 | many | 15 | CASSTQDSGANVLTF | TGTGCCAGCAGTACGCAGGACTCTGGGGCCAACGTCCTGACTTTC
TRBD1 | TRBJ1-1 | TRBV6-5 | many | 13 | CASSLQGATEAFF | TGTGCCAGCAGTTTACAGGGGGCCACTGAAGCTTTCTTT
TRBD2 | TRBJ2-5 | TRBV20-1 | many | 14 | CSAPLGGAGETQYF | TGCAGTGCACCACTCGGGGGAGCGGGGGAGACCCAGTACTTC
TRBD2 | TRBJ2-1 | TRBV12-3/TRBV12-4 | . | 15 | CASSFLAGGYNEQFF | TGTGCCAGCAGTTTTTTAGCGGGAGGCTACAATGAGCAGTTCTTC
. | TRBJ1-2 | TRBV2 | . | 12 | CARRGEDYGYTF | TGTGCCAGACGGGGTGAGGACTATGGCTACACCTTC
TRBD2 | TRBJ2-1 | TRBV7-9 | . | 16 | CASSLARGLARDEQFF | TGTGCCAGCAGCTTAGCTCGGGGACTAGCGAGGGATGAGCAGTTCTTC
. | TRBJ1-1 | TRBV5-1 | . | 14 | CASSLAEMNTEAFF | TGCGCCAGCAGCTTGGCGGAGATGAACACTGAAGCTTTCTTT
. | TRBJ2-6 | TRBV10-3 | few | 15 | CAISVGHSGANVLTF | TGTGCCATCAGTGTTGGCCACTCTGGGGCCAACGTCCTGACTTTC
TRBD2 | TRBJ2-1 | TRBV10-2 | once | 17 | CASKEGLAGNRYNEQFF | TGCGCCAGCAAGGAAGGACTAGCGGGAAACCGGTACAATGAGCAGTTCTTC
. | TRBJ2-7 | TRBV2 | . | 11 | CASTLAYEQYF | TGTGCCAGCACCCTAGCCTACGAGCAGTACTTC
. | TRBJ2-7 | TRBV20-1 | . | 12 | CSASKGSHEQYF | TGCAGTGCTAGTAAGGGTAGCCACGAGCAGTACTTC
TRBD2 | TRBJ2-7 | TRBV2 | . | 12 | CASPSGNHEQYF | TGTGCCAGCCCTAGCGGGAATCACGAGCAGTACTTC
. | TRBJ1-6 | TRBV29-1 | . | 13 | CSVGWGDNSPLHF | TGCAGCGTAGGGTGGGGAGATAATTCACCCCTCCACTTT
. | TRBJ2-5 | TRBV9 | . | 17 | CASSPGTSASYQETQYF | TGTGCCAGCAGCCCAGGGACCAGCGCCTCGTACCAAGAGACCCAGTACTTC
. | TRBJ1-2 | TRBV24-1 | . | 14 | CATSDSTSRYGYTF | TGTGCCACCAGTGATTCCACATCAAGATATGGCTACACCTTC
TRBD2 | TRBJ2-3 | TRBV27 | . | 15 | CASRRGGRRADTQYF | TGTGCCAGCAGACGGGGCGGGAGGCGGGCAGATACGCAGTATTTT
. | TRBJ2-4 | TRBV27 | . | 17 | CASTLRGGPGVKNIQYF | TGTGCCAGCACCCTGAGGGGTGGGCCGGGGGTGAAAAACATTCAGTACTTC
TRBD1 | TRBJ2-1 | TRBV27 | . | 16 | CASSYQGDSSYNEQFF | TGTGCCAGCAGTTACCAAGGGGACAGCTCCTACAATGAGCAGTTCTTC
TRBD2 | TRBJ2-7 | TRBV12-3/TRBV12-4 | . | 15 | CTSSLLRGGSNEQYF | TGTACCAGCAGTTTATTGCGGGGGGGCTCCAACGAGCAGTACTTC
TRBD2 | TRBJ2-5 | TRBV11-1 | . | 14 | CASSLSSGKKTQYF | TGTGCCAGCAGCCTCTCTAGCGGGAAAAAGACCCAGTACTTC
TRBD1 | TRBJ2-4 | TRBV6-6 | . | 12 | CASGDSKGRQYF | TGTGCCAGCGGGGACAGCAAGGGGCGGCAGTACTTC
TRBD2 | TRBJ2-2 | TRBV3-1 | . | 18 | CASSHWTSGGSNTGELFF | TGTGCCAGCAGCCATTGGACTAGCGGGGGGTCGAACACCGGGGAGCTGTTTTTT
TRBD2 | TRBJ2-7 | TRBV27 | few | 16 | CASMSLVAGKPYEQYF | TGTGCCAGCATGTCTCTCGTAGCGGGGAAACCCTACGAGCAGTACTTC
TRBD1 | TRBJ1-2 | TRBV5-1 | . | 17 | CASSLDTPGQSLYGYTF | TGCGCCAGCAGCTTGGACACACCGGGACAGTCCCTCTATGGCTACACCTTC
. | TRBJ2-3 | TRBV4-3 | . | 17 | CASSQSLARGGTDTQYF | TGCGCCAGCAGCCAATCTCTAGCGAGAGGGGGCACAGATACGCAGTATTTT
. | TRBJ2-1 | TRBV30 | . | 12 | CAWSRPGNEQFF | TGTGCCTGGAGCCGACCAGGGAATGAGCAGTTCTTC
. | TRBJ2-1 | TRBV29-1 | . | 12 | CSVEFLGNEQFF | TGCAGCGTTGAATTTCTGGGCAATGAGCAGTTCTTC
TRBD2 | TRBJ2-3 | TRBV7-2 | . | 14 | CASRGLATTDTQYF | TGTGCCAGCAGGGGACTAGCGACCACAGATACGCAGTATTTT
TRBD2 | TRBJ2-7 | TRBV7-2 | . | 16 | CASSLGVGGPYNEQYF | TGCGCCAGCAGCTTAGGGGTGGGAGGGCCTTACAATGAGCAGTACTTC
. | TRBJ2-7 | TRBV5-6 | . | 14 | CASAAGGSPYEQYF | TGTGCCAGCGCGGCCGGGGGCTCGCCCTACGAGCAGTACTTC